The rows below give T cell receptor beta chains drawn from one sample of a study of T cells after posttransplantation cyclophosphamide. Sequenced by immunoSEQ multiplex PCR; TCRdb stores in-frame clones only, minus some. The sample includes more than 9,500 clones, about 89% of them seen just once. This material consisted of PBMCs, taken after allogeneic stem cell transplant with posttransplant cyclophosphamide. These receptors originate from a female patient younger than 45 who received an allogeneic stem cell transplant from an unrelated donor, was CMV-positive, and had no GVHD. Some T cells may possibly be graft donor cells. Both conserved end residues are part of each CDR3. A D gene is named only where the DNA matches it firmly. Not all rows give a size; the values are once, few, many and, for expanded clones, a class.

abundance	d_gene	v_gene	j_gene	CDR3aa	CDR3nt
.	.	TRBV5-1	TRBJ2-7	CASSLAGSGNYEQYF	TGCGCCAGCAGCTTGGCGGGGTCGGGCAACTACGAGCAGTACTTC
.	.	TRBV2	TRBJ2-4	CASKKQGLAKNIQYF	TGTGCCAGCAAAAAACAGGGTCTAGCCAAAAACATTCAGTACTTC
few	TRBD1	TRBV18	TRBJ1-3	CASSPVATGAGNTIYF	TGTGCCAGCTCACCCGTCGCGACAGGGGCTGGAAACACCATATATTTT
.	.	TRBV19	TRBJ2-1	CATKGSSGFYNEQFF	TGTGCCACGAAGGGGAGTAGCGGATTCTACAATGAGCAGTTCTTC
.	.	TRBV7-2	TRBJ2-2	CASSLTLVRELFF	TGTGCCAGCAGCTTAACACTAGTCAGGGAGCTGTTTTTT
few	.	TRBV7-9	TRBJ1-6	CASSPPMAPLHF	TGTGCCAGCAGCCCCCCCATGGCCCCCCTCCACTTT
.	.	TRBV27	TRBJ2-2	CASLASTGELFF	TGTGCCAGCCTCGCGAGCACCGGGGAGCTGTTTTTT
.	TRBD2	TRBV18	TRBJ2-7	CASSPRAGYSYEQYF	TGTGCCAGCTCGCCTAGAGCGGGATACTCCTACGAGCAGTACTTC
once	.	TRBV15	TRBJ2-4	CATSRERGAKNIQYF	TGTGCCACCAGCAGAGAGCGGGGTGCCAAAAACATTCAGTACTTC
.	.	TRBV7-9	TRBJ1-4	CASSLERNEKLFF	TGTGCCAGCAGCTTGGAGAGGAATGAAAAACTGTTTTTT
.	TRBD2	TRBV6-4	TRBJ2-2	CASRVLAGDTGELFF	TGTGCCAGCAGAGTACTAGCGGGGGATACCGGGGAGCTGTTTTTT
.	.	TRBV28	TRBJ2-2	CASSFRVAAGELFF	TGTGCCAGCAGTTTCCGAGTAGCGGCCGGGGAGCTGTTTTTT
.	.	TRBV27	TRBJ2-7	CASSLGPGSRLEQYF	TGTGCCAGCAGTTTAGGTCCGGGATCGCGTCTCGAGCAGTACTTC
.	TRBD2	TRBV18	TRBJ2-1	CASSQTSTNEQFF	TGTGCCAGCTCCCAGACTAGCACGAATGAGCAGTTCTTC
once	.	TRBV19	TRBJ1-6	CASTRAGSPLHF	TGTGCCAGTACCAGGGCAGGATCACCCCTCCACTTT
.	.	TRBV5-1	TRBJ2-5	CASSLATPAETQYF	TGCGCCAGCAGCTTGGCCACCCCCGCGGAGACCCAGTACTTC
.	.	TRBV29-1	TRBJ1-1	CSVGELGARTTEAFF	TGCAGCGTTGGGGAATTGGGGGCGCGGACCACTGAAGCTTTCTTT
.	.	TRBV7-9	TRBJ2-3	CASSLGGITDTQYF	TGTGCCAGCAGCTTAGGCGGGATCACAGATACGCAGTATTTT
.	TRBD1	TRBV29-1	TRBJ2-7	CSVAVGTAGYEQYF	TGCAGCGTAGCCGTGGGGACAGCCGGCTACGAGCAGTACTTC
.	TRBD1	TRBV7-3	TRBJ1-5	CASSPYRGCNQPQHF	TGTGCCAGCAGCCCTTACAGGGGGTGCAATCAGCCCCAGCATTTT
.	TRBD1	TRBV19	TRBJ1-1	CASKKGAGMNTEAFF	TGTGCCAGTAAGAAGGGGGCGGGGATGAACACTGAAGCTTTCTTT
.	TRBD2	TRBV2	TRBJ2-2	CASTPPGTSGNTGELFF	TGTGCCAGCACCCCACCCGGGACTAGCGGGAACACCGGGGAGCTGTTTTTT
.	TRBD2	TRBV29-1	TRBJ2-1	CSVTYLVAGKRRNEQFF	TGCAGCGTAACCTACCTGGTAGCGGGGAAAAGGCGCAATGAGCAGTTCTTC
.	.	TRBV19	TRBJ1-5	CASKVGRDQPQHF	TGTGCCAGTAAGGTCGGCAGGGATCAGCCCCAGCATTTT
few	.	TRBV2	TRBJ1-3	CASSDTNTIYF	TGTGCCAGCAGCGACACTAACACCATATATTTT
.	.	TRBV2	TRBJ2-2	CASSELSVKNTGELFF	TGTGCCAGCAGTGAACTGAGCGTTAAGAACACCGGGGAGCTGTTTTTT
.	.	TRBV7-3	TRBJ1-2	CASSLTPQGEVSYGYTF	TGTGCCAGCAGCTTAACTCCCCAAGGGGAGGTTAGCTATGGCTACACCTTC
.	TRBD1	TRBV18	TRBJ1-1	CASSTGQGAYTEAFF	TGTGCCAGCTCAACAGGACAGGGGGCGTACACTGAAGCTTTCTTT
.	TRBD2	TRBV9	TRBJ2-3	CASSVKVRGGLAGRADTQYF	TGTGCCAGCAGCGTAAAAGTGCGGGGAGGGCTAGCGGGAAGGGCAGATACGCAGTATTTT
.	TRBD1	TRBV27	TRBJ2-7	CASSSRGPGQGVHSPYEQYF	TGTGCCAGCAGTTCCAGGGGACCGGGACAGGGCGTCCACAGTCCCTACGAGCAGTACTTC
.	.	TRBV4-1	TRBJ2-2	CASSQVKNTGELFF	TGCGCCAGCAGCCAAGTTAAGAACACCGGGGAGCTGTTTTTT
.	.	TRBV9	TRBJ1-2	CASSYTLPGQDPGYTF	TGTGCCAGCAGTTATACCTTACCGGGACAAGATCCGGGCTACACCTTC
.	TRBD2	TRBV5-1	TRBJ2-2	CASSSLAGISTGELFF	TGCGCCAGCAGCTCATTAGCGGGAATCAGCACCGGGGAGCTGTTTTTT
once	.	TRBV5-1	TRBJ2-7	CASSLDPGVSYEQYF	TGCGCCAGCAGCTTAGACCCCGGGGTTTCCTACGAGCAGTACTTC
.	.	TRBV19	TRBJ2-1	CASSIGSGWVNEQFF	TGTGCCAGTAGTATCGGATCAGGATGGGTCAATGAGCAGTTCTTC
.	TRBD1	TRBV19	TRBJ1-1	CASSPQTGEKAEAFF	TGTGCCAGTAGCCCCCAGACAGGGGAGAAGGCTGAAGCTTTCTTT
.	TRBD1	TRBV18	TRBJ2-2	CASSPRQGTGELFF	TGTGCCAGCTCACCTCGACAGGGAACCGGGGAGCTGTTTTTT
.	TRBD2	TRBV29-1	TRBJ2-3	CSIGGTIGHPSPSLNTDTQYF	TGCAGCATTGGGGGGACTATCGGTCACCCATCGCCCTCTTTAAACACAGATACGCAGTATTTT
.	.	TRBV4-1	TRBJ1-6	CASSQVSGQGRSPLHF	TGCGCCAGCAGCCAAGTAAGTGGGCAGGGTCGATCACCCCTCCACTTT
.	TRBD1	TRBV27	TRBJ2-7	CASSLTFPRQGNSVLHYEQYF	TGTGCCAGCAGTTTAACCTTCCCCCGACAGGGAAACTCCGTGCTTCATTACGAGCAGTACTTC
.	TRBD2	TRBV5-1	TRBJ2-3	CASKEVSGYTDTQYF	TGCGCCAGCAAGGAAGTTAGCGGGTACACAGATACGCAGTATTTT
.	.	TRBV11-2	TRBJ1-4	CASSLSTGYEKLFF	TGTGCCAGCAGCTTATCGACGGGTTATGAAAAACTGTTTTTT
.	.	TRBV5-1	TRBJ2-2	CASSLFDRNTGELFF	TGCGCCAGCAGCTTGTTCGACAGAAACACCGGGGAGCTGTTTTTT
.	.	TRBV28	TRBJ2-7	CASGYGYRPTEQYF	TGTGCCAGCGGATACGGATACAGACCCACCGAGCAGTACTTC